The clone carrying this T cell receptor (beta chain) was counted ten times or more. Its antigen is unidentified. Reverse transcribing all isolated RNA meant expressed TCRB transcripts were sequenced. Sequencing used immunoSEQ multiplex PCR; TCRdb keeps in-frame clones, though not all of them. The data hold 120,000 or so clones, with 15% to 20% observed a single time. This record comes from a study of beta chain features in type 1 diabetes. V was pared by 5 bases and J by 3 bases, with 16 bases between. CDR1 and CDR2 from the germline V gene are SEHNR and FQNEAQ (reference sequence). This CDR3 spans 15 amino acids. The study's findings and limits: Moderate but significant shortening of TCRB CDR3s was recorded in all four CD4+ subsets from Type 1 diabetes patients.

Sequenced material: central memory CD4+ T cells from blood. V usage is TRBV7-9 and J usage is TRBJ2-5; D is possibly TRBD2 (6 bases). The TCR comes from a man in his late teens or twenties with type 1 diabetes. This chain's CDR3 is CASSKGDFPKETQYF. Written as DNA, the CDR3 is TGTGCCAGCAGCAAAGGGGACTTCCCCAAAGAGACCCAGTACTTC.